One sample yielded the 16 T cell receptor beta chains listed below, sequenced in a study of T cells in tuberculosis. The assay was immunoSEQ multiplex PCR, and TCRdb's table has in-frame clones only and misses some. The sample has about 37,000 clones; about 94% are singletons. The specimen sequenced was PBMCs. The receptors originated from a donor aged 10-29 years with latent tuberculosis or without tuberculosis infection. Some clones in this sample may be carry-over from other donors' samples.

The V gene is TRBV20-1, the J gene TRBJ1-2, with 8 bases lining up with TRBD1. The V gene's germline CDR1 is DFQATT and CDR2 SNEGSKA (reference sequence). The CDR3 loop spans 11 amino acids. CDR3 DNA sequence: TGCAGCGGCCAGGGGGCACATGGCTACACCTTC. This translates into CSGQGAHGYTF.

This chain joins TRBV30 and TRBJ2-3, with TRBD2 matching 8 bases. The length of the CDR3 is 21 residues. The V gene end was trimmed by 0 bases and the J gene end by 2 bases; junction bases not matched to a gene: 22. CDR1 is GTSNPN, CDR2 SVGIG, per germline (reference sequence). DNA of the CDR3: TGTGCCTGGAGTGTACGGGGGGGGGCGGACTATATGACTGGGCCCACAGATACGCAGTATTTT. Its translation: CAWSVRGGADYMTGPTDTQYF.

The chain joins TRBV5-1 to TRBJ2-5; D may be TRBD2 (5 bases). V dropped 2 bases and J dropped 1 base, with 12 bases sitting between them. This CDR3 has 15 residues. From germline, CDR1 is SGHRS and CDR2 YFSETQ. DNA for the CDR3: TGCGCCAGCAGCTTCCGGGGTACGGGCCAAGAGACCCAGTACTTC. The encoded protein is CASSFRGTGQETQYF.

The DNA of the CDR3 is TGTGCCAGCAGCCCCAAAGCGGGGGGGCTCGGCAATGAGCAGTTCTTC. Its protein product is CASSPKAGGLGNEQFF. The chain employs TRBV5-6 and TRBJ2-1, with TRBD2 matching 10 bases. J lost 6 bases, V lost 4 bases, and 10 bases had no gene match. Germline assignment: CDR1 SGHDT and CDR2 YYEEEE. The CDR3 has 16 amino acids.

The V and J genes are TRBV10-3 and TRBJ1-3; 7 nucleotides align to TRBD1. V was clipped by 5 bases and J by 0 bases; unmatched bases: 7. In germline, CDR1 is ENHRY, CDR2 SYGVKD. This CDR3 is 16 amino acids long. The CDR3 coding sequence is TGTGCCATCAGTCTCACAGGGGATCTCTCTGGAAACACCATATATTTT. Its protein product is CAISLTGDLSGNTIYF.

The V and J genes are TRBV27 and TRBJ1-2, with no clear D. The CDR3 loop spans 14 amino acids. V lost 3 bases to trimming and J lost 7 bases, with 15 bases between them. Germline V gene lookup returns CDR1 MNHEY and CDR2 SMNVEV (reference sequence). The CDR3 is CASSFTATGSGYTF. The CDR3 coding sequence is TGTGCCAGCAGTTTCACTGCTACGGGATCTGGCTACACCTTC.

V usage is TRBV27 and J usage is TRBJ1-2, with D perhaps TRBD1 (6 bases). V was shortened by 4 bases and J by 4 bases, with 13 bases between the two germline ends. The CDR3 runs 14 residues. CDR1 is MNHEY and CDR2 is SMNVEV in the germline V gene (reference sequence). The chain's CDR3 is CASSSSGAGYGYTF. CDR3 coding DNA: TGTGCCAGCAGTTCATCAGGGGCCGGCTATGGCTACACCTTC.

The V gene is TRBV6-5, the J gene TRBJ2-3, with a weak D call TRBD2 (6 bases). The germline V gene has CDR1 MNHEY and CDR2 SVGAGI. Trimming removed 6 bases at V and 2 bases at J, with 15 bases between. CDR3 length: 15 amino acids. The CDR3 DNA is TGTGCCAGCAGCCGACTAGTCCGGCACACAGATACGCAGTATTTT. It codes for CASSRLVRHTDTQYF.

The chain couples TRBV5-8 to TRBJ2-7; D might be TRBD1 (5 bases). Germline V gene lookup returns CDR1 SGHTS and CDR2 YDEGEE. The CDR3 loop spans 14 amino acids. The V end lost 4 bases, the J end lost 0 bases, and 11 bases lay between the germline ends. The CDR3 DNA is TGTGCCAGCAGCATAGGACAATCCTCCTACGAGCAGTACTTC. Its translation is CASSIGQSSYEQYF.

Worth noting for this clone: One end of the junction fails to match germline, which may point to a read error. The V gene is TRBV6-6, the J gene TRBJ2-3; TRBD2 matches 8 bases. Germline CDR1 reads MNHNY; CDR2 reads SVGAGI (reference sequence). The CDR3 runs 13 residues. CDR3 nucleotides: TGTGCCAGCACCCCCTCGGGAGGGGCGAATAGGGATTTT. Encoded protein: CASTPSGGANRDF.

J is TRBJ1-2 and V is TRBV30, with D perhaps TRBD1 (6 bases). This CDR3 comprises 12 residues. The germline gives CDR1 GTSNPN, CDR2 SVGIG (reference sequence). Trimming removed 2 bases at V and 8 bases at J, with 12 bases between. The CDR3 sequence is CAWSTHRGGYTF. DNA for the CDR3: TGTGCCTGGAGTACACATAGGGGGGGCTACACCTTC. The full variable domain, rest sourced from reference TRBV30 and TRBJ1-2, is SQTIHQWPATLVQPVGSPLSLECTVEGTSNPNLYWYRQAAGRGLQLLFYSVGIGQISSEVPQNLSASRPQDRQFILSSKKLLLSDSGFYLCAWSTHRGGYTFGSGTRLTVV.

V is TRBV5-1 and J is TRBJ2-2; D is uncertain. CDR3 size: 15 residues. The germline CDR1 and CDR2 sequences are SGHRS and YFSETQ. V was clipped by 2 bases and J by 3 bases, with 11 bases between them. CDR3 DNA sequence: TGCGCCAGCAGCTTAGCCCAGGTGTACACCGGGGAGCTGTTTTTT. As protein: CASSLAQVYTGELFF.

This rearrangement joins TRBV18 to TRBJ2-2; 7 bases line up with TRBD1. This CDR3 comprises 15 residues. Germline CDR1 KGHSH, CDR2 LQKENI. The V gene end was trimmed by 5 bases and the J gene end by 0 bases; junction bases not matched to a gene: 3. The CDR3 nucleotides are TGTGCCAGCTCAGTGGGACAGCCGAACACCGGGGAGCTGTTTTTT. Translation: CASSVGQPNTGELFF. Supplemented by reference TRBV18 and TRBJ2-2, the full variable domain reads NAGVMQNPRHLVRRRGQEARLRCSPMKGHSHVYWYRQLPEEGLKFMVYLQKENIIDESGMPKERFSAEFPKEGPSILRIQQVVRGDSAAYFCASSVGQPNTGELFFGEGSRLTVL.

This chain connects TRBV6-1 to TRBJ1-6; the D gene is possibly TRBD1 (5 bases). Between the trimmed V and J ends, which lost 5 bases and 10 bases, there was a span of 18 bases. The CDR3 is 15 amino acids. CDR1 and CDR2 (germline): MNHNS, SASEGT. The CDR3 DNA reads TGTGCCAGCAGTACTCAGGGCAGGTCCTTATCACCCCTCCACTTT. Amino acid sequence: CASSTQGRSLSPLHF.

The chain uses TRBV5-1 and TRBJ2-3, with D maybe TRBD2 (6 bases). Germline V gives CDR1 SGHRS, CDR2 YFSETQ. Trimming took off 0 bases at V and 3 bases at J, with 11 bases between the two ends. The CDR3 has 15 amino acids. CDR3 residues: CASSLATRETDTQYF. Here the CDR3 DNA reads TGCGCCAGCAGCTTGGCCACGCGGGAAACAGATACGCAGTATTTT. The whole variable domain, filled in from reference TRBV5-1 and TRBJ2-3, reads KAGVTQTPRYLIKTRGQQVTLSCSPISGHRSVSWYQQTPGQGLQFLFEYFSETQRNKGNFPGRFSGRQFSNSRSEMNVSTLELGDSALYLCASSLATRETDTQYFGPGTRLTVL.

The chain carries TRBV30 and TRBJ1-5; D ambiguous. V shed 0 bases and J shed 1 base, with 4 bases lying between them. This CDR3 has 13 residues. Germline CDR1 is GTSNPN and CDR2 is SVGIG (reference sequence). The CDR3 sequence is CAWSVQSNQPQHF. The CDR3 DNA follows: TGTGCCTGGAGTGTACAGAGCAATCAGCCCCAGCATTTT.